This TCR beta chain was captured in a study of blood T cell repertoires in COVID-19. Study in general: Samples came from the United States, Italy and Spain, spanning acute and convalescent COVID-19. T cells, B-cell-depleted T cells, or PBMCs provided the cDNA or gDNA that served as material.

Authors' methods: Using reference gene primer amplification, nucleated cell counts were estimated. Generated by immunoSEQ multiplex PCR, the TCRdb table keeps only in-frame clones and is missing some. V and J calls and clone size follow that table, whereas D and trimming were derived from the DNA. Here the sample spans some 150,000 clones, 80% to 90% being singletons. V trimming: 5 bases; J trimming: 2 bases; junction bases outside the gene matches: 2. Germline lookup yields CDR1 MNHEY and CDR2 SVGAGI. The CDR3 runs 15 residues. The J gene is TRBJ2-6, the V gene TRBV6-5, with TRBD1 matching 8 bases. The sample comprised peripheral blood. The TCR originated in a woman in her fifties or sixties with active or convalescent COVID-19. The CDR3 loop reads CASSPQGAGANVLTF. The CDR3 DNA reads TGTGCCAGCAGTCCACAGGGGGCTGGGGCCAACGTCCTGACTTTC.